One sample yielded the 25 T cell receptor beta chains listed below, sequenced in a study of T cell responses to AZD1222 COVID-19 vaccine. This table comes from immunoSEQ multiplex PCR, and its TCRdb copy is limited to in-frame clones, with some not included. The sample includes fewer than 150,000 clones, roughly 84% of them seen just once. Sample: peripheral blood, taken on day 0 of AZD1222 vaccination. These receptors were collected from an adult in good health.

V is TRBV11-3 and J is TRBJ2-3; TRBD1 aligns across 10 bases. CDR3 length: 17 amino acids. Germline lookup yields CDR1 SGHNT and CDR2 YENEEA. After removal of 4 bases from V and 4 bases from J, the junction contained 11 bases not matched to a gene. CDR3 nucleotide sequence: TGTGCCAGCAGCTCCAGATTCGGGACAGGGGTTTCAGATACGCAGTATTTT. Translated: CASSSRFGTGVSDTQYF. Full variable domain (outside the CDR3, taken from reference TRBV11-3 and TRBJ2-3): EAGVVQSPRYKIIEKKQPVAFWCNPISGHNTLYWYLQNLGQGPELLIRYENEEAVDDSQLPKDRFSAERLKGVDSTLKIQPAELGDSAVYLCASSSRFGTGVSDTQYFGPGTRLTVL.

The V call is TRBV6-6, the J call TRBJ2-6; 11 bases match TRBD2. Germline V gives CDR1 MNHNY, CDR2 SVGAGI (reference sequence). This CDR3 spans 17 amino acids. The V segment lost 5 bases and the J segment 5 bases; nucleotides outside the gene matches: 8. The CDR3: CASSPPGLAERANVLTF. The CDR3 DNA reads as TGTGCCAGCAGTCCTCCGGGACTAGCGGAGAGGGCCAACGTCCTGACTTTC.

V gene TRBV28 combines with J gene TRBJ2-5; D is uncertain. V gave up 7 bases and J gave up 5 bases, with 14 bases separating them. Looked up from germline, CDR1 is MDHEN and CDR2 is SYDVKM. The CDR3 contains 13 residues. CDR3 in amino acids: CASTLARRETQYF. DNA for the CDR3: TGTGCCAGCACCTTGGCCCGGCGGGAGACCCAGTACTTC.

The chain's CDR3 is CASISAGTENEKLFF. The CDR3 DNA reads as TGTGCCAGCATATCCGCCGGGACAGAAAATGAAAAACTGTTTTTT. V gene TRBV28 combines with J gene TRBJ1-4, with TRBD1 identical over 7 bases. With 7 bases clipped from V and 5 bases from J, the junction kept 10 bases outside the gene matches. In germline, CDR1 is MDHEN, CDR2 SYDVKM. This CDR3 region has 15 residues.

In nucleotides, the CDR3 is TGTGCCAGCGTTAGGACAGCGTCGAACACCGGGGAGCTGTTTTTT. Its protein is CASVRTASNTGELFF. V is TRBV19 and J is TRBJ2-2; the D gene is possibly TRBD1 (6 bases). In germline, CDR1 is LNHDA, CDR2 SQIVND (reference sequence). Trimming cost V 9 bases and J 0 bases, with 14 bases left between them. The CDR3 is 15 amino acids.

CDR3 DNA sequence: TGTGCCAGTAGTATAAGAGAACAGGGTAATAGCAATCAGCCCCAGCATTTT. It codes for CASSIREQGNSNQPQHF. The rearrangement joins TRBV19 to TRBJ1-5, with a tentative D call TRBD1 (6 bases). The CDR3 extends over 17 amino acids. With 2 bases removed from V and 0 bases from J, the gap between germline ends came to 14 bases. Germline CDR1 LNHDA, CDR2 SQIVND (reference sequence).

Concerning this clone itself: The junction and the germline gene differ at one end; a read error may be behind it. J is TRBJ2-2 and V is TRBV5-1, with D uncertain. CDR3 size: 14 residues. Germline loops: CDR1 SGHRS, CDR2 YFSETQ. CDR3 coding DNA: TGCGCCAGCACCTTGGATGGGGTAACCGGGGAGCTGTTTTTT. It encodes CASTLDGVTGELFF.

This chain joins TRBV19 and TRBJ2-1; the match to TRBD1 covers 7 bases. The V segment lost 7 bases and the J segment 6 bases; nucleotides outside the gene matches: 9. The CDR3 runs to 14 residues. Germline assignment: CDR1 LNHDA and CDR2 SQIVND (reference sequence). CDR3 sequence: CASKQGNYVNEQFF. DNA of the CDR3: TGTGCCAGTAAACAGGGGAATTATGTCAATGAGCAGTTCTTC.

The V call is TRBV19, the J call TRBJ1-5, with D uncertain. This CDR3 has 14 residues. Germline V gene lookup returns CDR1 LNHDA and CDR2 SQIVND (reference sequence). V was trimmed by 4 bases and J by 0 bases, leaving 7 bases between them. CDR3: CASSTYYSNQPQHF. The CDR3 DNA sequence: TGTGCCAGTAGTACCTATTATAGCAATCAGCCCCAGCATTTT.

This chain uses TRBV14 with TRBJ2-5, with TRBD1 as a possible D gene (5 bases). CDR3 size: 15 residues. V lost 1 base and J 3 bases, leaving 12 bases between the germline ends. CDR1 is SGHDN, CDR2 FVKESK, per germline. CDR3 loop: CASSQAAGIKETQYF. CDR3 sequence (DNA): TGTGCCAGCAGCCAAGCAGCAGGGATAAAAGAGACCCAGTACTTC.

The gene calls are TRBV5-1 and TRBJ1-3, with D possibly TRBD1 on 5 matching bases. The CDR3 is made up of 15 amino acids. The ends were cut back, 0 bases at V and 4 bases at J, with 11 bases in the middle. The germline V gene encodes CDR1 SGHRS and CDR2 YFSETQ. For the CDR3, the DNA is TGCGCCAGCAGCTTGGATGCAGGGTGGGGAAACACCATATATTTT. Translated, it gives CASSLDAGWGNTIYF.

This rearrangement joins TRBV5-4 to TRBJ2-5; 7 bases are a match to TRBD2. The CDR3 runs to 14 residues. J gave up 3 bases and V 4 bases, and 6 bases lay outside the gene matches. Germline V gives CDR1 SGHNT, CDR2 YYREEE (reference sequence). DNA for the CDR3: TGTGCCAGCAGCACCGGAGCGGGGAAAGAGACCCAGTACTTC. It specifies CASSTGAGKETQYF.

In DNA, the CDR3 is TGTGCCAGCAGCTTAGATAGGACAGGGGACGAGCAGTACTTC. It codes for CASSLDRTGDEQYF. The chain combines TRBV11-2 with TRBJ2-7; 9 bases are shared with TRBD1. Per the germline V gene, CDR1 is SGHAT and CDR2 is FQNNGV. Losses at the gene ends were 0 bases for V and 5 bases for J; bases not matched to a gene: 2. This CDR3 contains 14 residues.

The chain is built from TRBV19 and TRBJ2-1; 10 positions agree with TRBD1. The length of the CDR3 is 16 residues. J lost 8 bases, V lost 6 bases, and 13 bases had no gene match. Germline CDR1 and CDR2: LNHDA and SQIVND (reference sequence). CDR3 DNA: TGTGCCAGTAGCATGGACAGGGGGGGACTACGGGATGAGCAGTTCTTC. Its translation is CASSMDRGGLRDEQFF.

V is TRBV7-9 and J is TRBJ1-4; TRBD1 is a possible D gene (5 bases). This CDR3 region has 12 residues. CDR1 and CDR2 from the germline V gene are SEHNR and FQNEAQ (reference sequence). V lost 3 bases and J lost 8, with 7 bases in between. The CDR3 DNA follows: TGTGCCAGCAGCTTCGAGGGGGAAAAACTGTTTTTT. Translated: CASSFEGEKLFF. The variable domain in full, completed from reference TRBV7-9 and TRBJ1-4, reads DTGVSQNPRHKITKRGQNVTFRCDPISEHNRLYWYRQTLGQGPEFLTYFQNEAQLEKSRLLSDRFSAERPKGSFSTLEIQRTEQGDSAMYLCASSFEGEKLFFGSGTQLSVL.

CDR3 DNA sequence: TGTGCCAGCTCACCAATGGGATTCTATGGCTACACCTTC. Translated: CASSPMGFYGYTF. The chain uses TRBV18 and TRBJ1-2, with D unresolved. Per germline, CDR1 KGHSH and CDR2 LQKENI. CDR3 length: 13 amino acids. Trimming removed 2 bases at V and 4 bases at J, with 8 bases between. The full variable domain, rest sourced from reference TRBV18 and TRBJ1-2, is NAGVMQNPRHLVRRRGQEARLRCSPMKGHSHVYWYRQLPEEGLKFMVYLQKENIIDESGMPKERFSAEFPKEGPSILRIQQVVRGDSAAYFCASSPMGFYGYTFGSGTRLTVV.

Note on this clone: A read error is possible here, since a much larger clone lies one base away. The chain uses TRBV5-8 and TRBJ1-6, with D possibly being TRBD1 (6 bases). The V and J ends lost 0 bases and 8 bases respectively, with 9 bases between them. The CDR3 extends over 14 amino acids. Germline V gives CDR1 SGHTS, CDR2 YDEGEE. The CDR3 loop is CASSLAGEDSPLHF. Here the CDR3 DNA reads TGTGCCAGCAGCTTGGCAGGGGAGGATTCACCCCTCCACTTT.

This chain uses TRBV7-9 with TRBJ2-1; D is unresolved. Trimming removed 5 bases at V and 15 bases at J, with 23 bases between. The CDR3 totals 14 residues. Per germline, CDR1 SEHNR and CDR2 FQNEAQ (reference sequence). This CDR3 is CASSLGSALEVAFF. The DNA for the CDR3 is TGTGCCAGCAGCCTGGGCTCTGCGTTGGAAGTAGCGTTCTTC.

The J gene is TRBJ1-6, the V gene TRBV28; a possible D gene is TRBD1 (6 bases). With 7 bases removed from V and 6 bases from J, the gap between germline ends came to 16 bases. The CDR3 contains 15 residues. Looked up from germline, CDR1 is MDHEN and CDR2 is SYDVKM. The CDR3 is CASTRRGSGNSPLHF. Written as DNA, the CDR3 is TGTGCCAGCACCCGGAGGGGGTCAGGTAATTCACCCCTCCACTTT.

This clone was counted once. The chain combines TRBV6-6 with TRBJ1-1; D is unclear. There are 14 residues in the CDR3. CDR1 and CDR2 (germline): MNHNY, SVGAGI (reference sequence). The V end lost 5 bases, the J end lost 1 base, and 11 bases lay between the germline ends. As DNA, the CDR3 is TGTGCCAGCAGTAGTGGGTTTAGGAACACTGAAGCTTTCTTT. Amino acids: CASSSGFRNTEAFF.

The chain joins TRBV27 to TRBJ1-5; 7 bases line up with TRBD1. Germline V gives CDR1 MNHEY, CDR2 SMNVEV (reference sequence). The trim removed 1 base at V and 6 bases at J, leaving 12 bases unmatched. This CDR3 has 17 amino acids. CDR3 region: CASSLFGAQGMSQPQHF. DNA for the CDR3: TGTGCCAGCAGTTTATTTGGGGCACAGGGGATGTCTCAGCCCCAGCATTTT.

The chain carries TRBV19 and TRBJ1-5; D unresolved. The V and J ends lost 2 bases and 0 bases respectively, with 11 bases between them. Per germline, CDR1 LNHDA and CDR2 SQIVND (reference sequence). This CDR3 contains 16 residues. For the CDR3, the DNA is TGTGCCAGTAGTATAATGTCCGCGAATAGCAATCAGCCCCAGCATTTT. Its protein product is CASSIMSANSNQPQHF. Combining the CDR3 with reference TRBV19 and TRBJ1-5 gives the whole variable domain DGGITQSPKYLFRKEGQNVTLSCEQNLNHDAMYWYRQDPGQGLRLIYYSQIVNDFQKGDIAEGYSVSREKKESFPLTVTSAQKNPTAFYLCASSIMSANSNQPQHFGDGTRLSIL.

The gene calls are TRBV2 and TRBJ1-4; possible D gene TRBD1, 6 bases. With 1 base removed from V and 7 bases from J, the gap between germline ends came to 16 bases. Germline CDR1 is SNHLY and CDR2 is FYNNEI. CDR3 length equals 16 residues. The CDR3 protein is CASSEEQTGKGEKLFF. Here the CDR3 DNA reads TGTGCCAGCAGTGAAGAACAAACAGGGAAAGGTGAAAAACTGTTTTTT.

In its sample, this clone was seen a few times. The CDR3 loop reads CASSFGTSGVNEQFF. Written as DNA, the CDR3 is TGTGCCAGCAGTTTCGGGACTAGCGGGGTCAATGAGCAGTTCTTC. This sequence joins TRBV5-6 and TRBJ2-1; TRBD2 aligns across 13 bases. Germline CDR1 SGHDT, CDR2 YYEEEE. The junction had 5 bases not matched to a gene; V was cut back by 5 bases and J by 6 bases. The CDR3 contains 15 residues.

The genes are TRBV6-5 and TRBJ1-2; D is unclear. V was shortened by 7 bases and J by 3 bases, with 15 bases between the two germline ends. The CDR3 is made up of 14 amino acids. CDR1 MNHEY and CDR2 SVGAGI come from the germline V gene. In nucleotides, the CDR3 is TGTGCCAGCACCGAACCTGGGAATCACTATGGCTACACCTTC. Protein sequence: CASTEPGNHYGYTF.